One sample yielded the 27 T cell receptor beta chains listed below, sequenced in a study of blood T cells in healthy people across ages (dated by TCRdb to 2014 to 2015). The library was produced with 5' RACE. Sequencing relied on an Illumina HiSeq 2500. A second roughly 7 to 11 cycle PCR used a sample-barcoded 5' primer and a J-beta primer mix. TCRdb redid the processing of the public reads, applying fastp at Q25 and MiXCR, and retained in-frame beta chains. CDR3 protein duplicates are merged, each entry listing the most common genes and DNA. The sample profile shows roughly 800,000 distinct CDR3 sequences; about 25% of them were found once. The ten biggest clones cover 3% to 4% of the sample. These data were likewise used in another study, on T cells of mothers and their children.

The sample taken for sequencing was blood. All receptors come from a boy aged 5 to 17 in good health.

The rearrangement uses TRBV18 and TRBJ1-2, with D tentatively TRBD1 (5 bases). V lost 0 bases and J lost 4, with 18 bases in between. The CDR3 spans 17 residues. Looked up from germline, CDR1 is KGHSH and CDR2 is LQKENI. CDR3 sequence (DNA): TGTGCCAGCTCACCACCGGGGAGGCATGCAGGGACCTATGGCTACACCTTC. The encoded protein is CASSPPGRHAGTYGYTF.

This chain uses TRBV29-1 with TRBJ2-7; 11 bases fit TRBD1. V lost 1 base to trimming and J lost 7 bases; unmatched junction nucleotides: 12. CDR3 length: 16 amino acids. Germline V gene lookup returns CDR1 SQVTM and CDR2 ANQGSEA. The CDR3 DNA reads TGCAGCGTTGAAGTTCTAATGGGACAGGGGGATTGGGAGCAGTACTTC. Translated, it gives CSVEVLMGQGDWEQYF.

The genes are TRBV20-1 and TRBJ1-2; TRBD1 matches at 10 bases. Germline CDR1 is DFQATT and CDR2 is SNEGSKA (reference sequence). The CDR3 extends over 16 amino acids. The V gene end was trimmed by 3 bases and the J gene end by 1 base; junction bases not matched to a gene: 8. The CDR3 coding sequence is TGCAGTGCTAGCTCGGGACAGGGGATAATTAACTATGGCTACACCTTC. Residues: CSASSGQGIINYGYTF.

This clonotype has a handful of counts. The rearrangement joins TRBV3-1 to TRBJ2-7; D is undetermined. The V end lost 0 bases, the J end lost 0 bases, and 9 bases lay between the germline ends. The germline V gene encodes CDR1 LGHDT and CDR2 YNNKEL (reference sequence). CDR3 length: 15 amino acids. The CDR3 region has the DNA TGTGCCAGCAGCCAAGATTACACGAGCTCCTACGAGCAGTACTTC. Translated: CASSQDYTSSYEQYF.

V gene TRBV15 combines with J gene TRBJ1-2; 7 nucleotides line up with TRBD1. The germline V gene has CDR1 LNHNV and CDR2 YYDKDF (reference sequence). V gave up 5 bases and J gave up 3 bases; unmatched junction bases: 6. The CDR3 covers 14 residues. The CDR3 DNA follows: TGTGCCACCAGCGCGGGGGGGACAGACTATGGCTACACCTTC. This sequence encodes CATSAGGTDYGYTF.

CDR3 sequence: CSARKTGTGTYEQYF. The CDR3 DNA reads TGCAGTGCTAGAAAAACCGGGACAGGGACCTACGAGCAGTACTTC. This chain uses TRBV20-1 with TRBJ2-5; 9 bases line up with TRBD1. The end of the DNA fits TRBJ2-7 better, so the J call may be wrong. This CDR3 contains 15 residues. Looked up from germline, CDR1 is DFQATT and CDR2 is SNEGSKA (reference sequence).

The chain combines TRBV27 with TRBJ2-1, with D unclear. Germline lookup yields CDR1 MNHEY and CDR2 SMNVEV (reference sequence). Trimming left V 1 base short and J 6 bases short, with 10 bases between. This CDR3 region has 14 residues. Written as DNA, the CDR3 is TGTGCCAGCAGTTTATGGCCAGCGACCAATGAGCAGTTCTTC. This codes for CASSLWPATNEQFF.

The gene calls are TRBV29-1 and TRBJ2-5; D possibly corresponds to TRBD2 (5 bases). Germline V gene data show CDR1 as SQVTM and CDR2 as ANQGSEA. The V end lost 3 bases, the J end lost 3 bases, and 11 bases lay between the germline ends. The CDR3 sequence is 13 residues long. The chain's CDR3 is CSVEAGTKETQYF. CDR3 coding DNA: TGCAGCGTTGAGGCGGGTACGAAAGAGACCCAGTACTTC.

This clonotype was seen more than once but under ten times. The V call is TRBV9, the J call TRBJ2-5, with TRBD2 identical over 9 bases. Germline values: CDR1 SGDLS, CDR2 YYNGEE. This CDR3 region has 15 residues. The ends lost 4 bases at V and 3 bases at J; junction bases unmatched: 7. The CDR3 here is CASSFGLAKEETQYF. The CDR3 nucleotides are TGTGCCAGCAGCTTCGGACTAGCGAAGGAAGAGACCCAGTACTTC.

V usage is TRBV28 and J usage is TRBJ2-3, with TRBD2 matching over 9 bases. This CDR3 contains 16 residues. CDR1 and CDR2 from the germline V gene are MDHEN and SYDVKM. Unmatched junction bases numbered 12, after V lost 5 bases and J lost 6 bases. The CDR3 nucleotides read TGTGCCAGCAGTACAGGTTTAGCGGGAGAATCTGATACGCAGTATTTT. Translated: CASSTGLAGESDTQYF.

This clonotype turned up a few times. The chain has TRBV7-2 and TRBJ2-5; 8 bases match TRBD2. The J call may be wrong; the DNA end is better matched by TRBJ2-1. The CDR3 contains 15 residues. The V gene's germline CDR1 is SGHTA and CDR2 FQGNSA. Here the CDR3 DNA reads TGTGCCAGCAGTCCGCCGGGACTAGAAGACAATGAGCAGTTCTTC. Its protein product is CASSPPGLEDNEQFF.

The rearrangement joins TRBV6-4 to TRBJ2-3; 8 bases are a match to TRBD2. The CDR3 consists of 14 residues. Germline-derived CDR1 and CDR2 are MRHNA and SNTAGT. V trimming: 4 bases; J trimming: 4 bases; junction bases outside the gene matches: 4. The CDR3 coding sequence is TGTGCCAGCAGTGGTAGCGGGGTAGCAGATACGCAGTATTTT. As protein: CASSGSGVADTQYF.

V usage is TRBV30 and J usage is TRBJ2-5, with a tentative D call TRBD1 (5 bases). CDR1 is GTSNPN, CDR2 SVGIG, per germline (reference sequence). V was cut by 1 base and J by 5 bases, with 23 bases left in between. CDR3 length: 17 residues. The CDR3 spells CAWSEGAWQSPRETQYF. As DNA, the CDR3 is TGTGCCTGGAGTGAAGGGGCATGGCAGTCTCCCCGGGAGACCCAGTACTTC. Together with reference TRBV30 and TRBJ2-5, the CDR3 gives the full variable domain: SQTIHQWPATLVQPVGSPLSLECTVEGTSNPNLYWYRQAAGRGLQLLFYSVGIGQISSEVPQNLSASRPQDRQFILSSKKLLLSDSGFYLCAWSEGAWQSPRETQYFGPGTRLLVL.

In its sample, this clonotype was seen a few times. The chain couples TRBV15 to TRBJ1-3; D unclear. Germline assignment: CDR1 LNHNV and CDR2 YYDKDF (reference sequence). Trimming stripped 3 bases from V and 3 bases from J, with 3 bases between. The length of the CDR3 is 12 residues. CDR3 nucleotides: TGTGCCACCAGCAGTTATGGAAACACCATATATTTT. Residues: CATSSYGNTIYF.

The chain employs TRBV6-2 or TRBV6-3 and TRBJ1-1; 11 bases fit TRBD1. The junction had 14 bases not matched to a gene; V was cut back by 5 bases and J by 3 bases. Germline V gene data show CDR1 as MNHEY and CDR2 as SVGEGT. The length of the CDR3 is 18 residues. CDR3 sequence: CASSIWPPGQGGYTEAFF. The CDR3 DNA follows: TGTGCCAGCAGTATATGGCCCCCGGGACAGGGGGGGTACACTGAAGCTTTCTTT.

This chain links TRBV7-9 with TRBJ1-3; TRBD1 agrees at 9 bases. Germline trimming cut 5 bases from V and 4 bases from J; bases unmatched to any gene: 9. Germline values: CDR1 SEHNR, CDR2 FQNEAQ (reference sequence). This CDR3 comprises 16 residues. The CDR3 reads CASSPAQGARGNTIYF. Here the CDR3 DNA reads TGTGCCAGCAGCCCCGCACAGGGGGCGCGAGGAAACACCATATATTTT.

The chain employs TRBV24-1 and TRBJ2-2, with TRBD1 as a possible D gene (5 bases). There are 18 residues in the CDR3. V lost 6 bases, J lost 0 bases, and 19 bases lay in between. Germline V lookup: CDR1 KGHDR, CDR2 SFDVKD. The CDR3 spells CATSPNAWGGSNTGELFF. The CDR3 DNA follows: TGTGCCACCAGTCCTAACGCATGGGGCGGATCGAACACCGGGGAGCTGTTTTTT.

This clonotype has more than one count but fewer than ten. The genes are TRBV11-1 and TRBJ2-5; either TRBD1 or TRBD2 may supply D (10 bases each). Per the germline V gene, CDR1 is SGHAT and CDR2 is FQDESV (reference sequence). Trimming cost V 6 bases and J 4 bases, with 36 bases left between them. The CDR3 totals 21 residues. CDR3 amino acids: CASRRGTTGTGASGSGETQYF. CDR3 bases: TGTGCCAGCAGACGGGGAACGACCGGGACAGGGGCTAGCGGGAGTGGAGAGACCCAGTACTTC.

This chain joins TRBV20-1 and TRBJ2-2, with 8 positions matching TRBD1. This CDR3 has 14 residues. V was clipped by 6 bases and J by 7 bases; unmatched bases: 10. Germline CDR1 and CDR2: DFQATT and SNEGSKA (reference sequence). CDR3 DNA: TGCAGTGCGCAGAGCAGGGGGCTAGGCGGGGAGCTGTTTTTT. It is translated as CSAQSRGLGGELFF.

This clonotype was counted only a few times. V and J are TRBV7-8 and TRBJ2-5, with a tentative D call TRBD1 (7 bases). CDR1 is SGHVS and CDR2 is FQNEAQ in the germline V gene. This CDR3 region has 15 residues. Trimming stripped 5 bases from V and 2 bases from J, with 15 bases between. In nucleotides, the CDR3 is TGTGCCAGCAGCCGCGGGACAGAACTACAAGAGACCCAGTACTTC. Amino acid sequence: CASSRGTELQETQYF.

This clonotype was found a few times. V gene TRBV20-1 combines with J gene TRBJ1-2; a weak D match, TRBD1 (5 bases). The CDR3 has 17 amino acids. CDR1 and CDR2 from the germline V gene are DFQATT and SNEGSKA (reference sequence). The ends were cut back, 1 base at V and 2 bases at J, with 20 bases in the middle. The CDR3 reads CSARAPLGRRDNYGYTF. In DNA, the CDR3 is TGCAGTGCTAGAGCGCCCCTAGGGCGCCGGGACAACTATGGCTACACCTTC.

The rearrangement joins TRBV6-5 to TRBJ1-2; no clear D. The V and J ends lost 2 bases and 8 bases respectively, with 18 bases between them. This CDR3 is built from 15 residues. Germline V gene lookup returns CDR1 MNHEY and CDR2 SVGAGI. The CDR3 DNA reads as TGTGCCAGCAGTTACACGGACGGTCACCATCGGGGCTACACCTTC. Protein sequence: CASSYTDGHHRGYTF.

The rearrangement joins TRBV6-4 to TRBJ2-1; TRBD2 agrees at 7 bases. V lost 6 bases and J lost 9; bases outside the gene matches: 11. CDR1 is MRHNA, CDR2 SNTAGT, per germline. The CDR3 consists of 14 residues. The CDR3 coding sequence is TGTGCCAGCAGCGAAACTAGCGACCACCGTGAGCAGTTCTTC. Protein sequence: CASSETSDHREQFF.

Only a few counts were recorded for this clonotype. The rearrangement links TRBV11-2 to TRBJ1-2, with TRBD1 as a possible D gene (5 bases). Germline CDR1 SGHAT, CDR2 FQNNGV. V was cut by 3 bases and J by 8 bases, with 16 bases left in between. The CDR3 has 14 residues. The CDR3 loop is CASSLRGGAGGYTF. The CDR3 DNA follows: TGTGCCAGCAGCTTGAGGGGTGGTGCGGGAGGCTACACCTTC.

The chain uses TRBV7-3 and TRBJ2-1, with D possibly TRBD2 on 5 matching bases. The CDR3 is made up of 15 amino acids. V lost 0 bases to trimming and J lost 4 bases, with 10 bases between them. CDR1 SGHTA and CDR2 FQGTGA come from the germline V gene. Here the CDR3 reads CASSLTSVNYNEQFF. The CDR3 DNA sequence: TGTGCCAGCAGCTTAACTAGCGTGAATTACAATGAGCAGTTCTTC.

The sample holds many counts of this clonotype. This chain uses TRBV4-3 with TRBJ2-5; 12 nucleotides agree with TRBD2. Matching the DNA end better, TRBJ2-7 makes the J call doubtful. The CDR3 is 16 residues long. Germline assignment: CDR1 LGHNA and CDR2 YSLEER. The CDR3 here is CASSQGLAGVSDEQYF. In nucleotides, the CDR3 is TGCGCCAGCAGCCAAGGACTAGCGGGGGTGTCTGACGAGCAGTACTTC.

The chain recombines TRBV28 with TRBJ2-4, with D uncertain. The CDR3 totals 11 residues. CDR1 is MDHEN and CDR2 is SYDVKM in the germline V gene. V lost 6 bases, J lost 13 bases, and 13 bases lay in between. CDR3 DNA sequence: TGTGCCAGCAGCAGATCACTTGAACAGTACTTC. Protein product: CASSRSLEQYF.